This T cell receptor (beta chain) was profiled in a study of T cell repertoires in aging, cancer and after chemotherapy. Trimming pared 0 bases from V and 0 bases from J, leaving 22 bases between. The CDR3 runs to 20 residues. A mixed TRB-A/B primer pool amplified rearranged TRB by multiplex touch-down PCR. TCRdb re-called the multiplex PCR reads with MiXCR, one entry per CDR3 protein. The sample includes 2,000 to 2,500 distinct CDR3 sequences, roughly 31% of them seen just once. TCR beta rearrangements were amplified from peripheral blood genomic DNA. The TCR sequence derives from a human donor in good health. The chain couples TRBV5-3 to TRBJ2-4; D possibly corresponds to TRBD2 (6 bases). TRBV5-3 is noted as an ORF with a role that remains uncertain. What was sequenced was blood. The CDR3 spells CARSLAATRTKHLAKNIQYF. For the CDR3, the DNA is TGTGCCAGAAGCTTGGCAGCGACTAGGACTAAACATCTAGCCAAAAACATTCAGTACTTC.